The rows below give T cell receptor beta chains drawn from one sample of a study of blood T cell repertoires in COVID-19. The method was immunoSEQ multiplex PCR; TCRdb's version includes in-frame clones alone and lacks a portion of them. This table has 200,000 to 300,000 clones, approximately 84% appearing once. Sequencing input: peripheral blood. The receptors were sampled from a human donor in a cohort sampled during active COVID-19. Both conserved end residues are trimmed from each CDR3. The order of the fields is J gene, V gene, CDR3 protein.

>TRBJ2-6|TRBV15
ATSIPGGTSGANVLT
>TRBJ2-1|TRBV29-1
SVVGTGGPNEQF
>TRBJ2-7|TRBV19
ASSIVGTVYEQY
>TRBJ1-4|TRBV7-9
ASSLSGGPNEKLF
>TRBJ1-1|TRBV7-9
ASSLRQEAEAF
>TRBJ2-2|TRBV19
ASSIRTGRNTGELF
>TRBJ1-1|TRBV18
ASSRDRESEAF
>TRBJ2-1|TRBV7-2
ASSLRVSRVNEQF
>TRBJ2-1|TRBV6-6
AINERGKGV
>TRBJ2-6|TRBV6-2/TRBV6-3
ASSVSERAGANVLT
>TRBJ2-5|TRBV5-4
ASRETSGRETQY
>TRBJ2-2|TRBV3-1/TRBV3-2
ASSQFTGGNTGELF
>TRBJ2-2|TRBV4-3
ASSQDPAGGLNTGELF
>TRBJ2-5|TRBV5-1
ASSLNDRSLETQY
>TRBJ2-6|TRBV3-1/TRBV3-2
ASSQESSGANVLT
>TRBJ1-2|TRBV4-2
ASSQDNGDGYT
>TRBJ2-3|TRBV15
ATSSLGLAGGTDTQY
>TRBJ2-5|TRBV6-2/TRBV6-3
ASSPGWGGVETQY
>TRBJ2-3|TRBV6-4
ASSLTSGSTDTQY
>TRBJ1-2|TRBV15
ATSRQGSSYGYT
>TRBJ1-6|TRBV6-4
ASSETFGPLH
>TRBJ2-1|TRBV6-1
ASSEEPSGVYAHEQF
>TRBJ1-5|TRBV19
ASSINRGYSNQPQH
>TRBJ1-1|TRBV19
ASSHPGGSGTEAF
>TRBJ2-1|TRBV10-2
ASRDTGSSSYNEQF
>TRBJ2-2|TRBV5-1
ASSPREGFSGELF
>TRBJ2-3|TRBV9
ASSVYSGSIAGGADTQY
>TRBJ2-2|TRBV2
ASRRQGARTGELF
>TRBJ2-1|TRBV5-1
ASSYQDTSGRTL
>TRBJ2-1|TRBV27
ASSLYPLGTGMPNSYNEQF
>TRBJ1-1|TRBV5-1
ASSLGQGYTEAF
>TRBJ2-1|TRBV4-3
ASSQTSGAYNEQF
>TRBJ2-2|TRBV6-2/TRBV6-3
ASSYSLGGGAPTGELF
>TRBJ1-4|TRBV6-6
ASSRDRAEKLF
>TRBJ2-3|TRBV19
ASSIQRGTTDTQY
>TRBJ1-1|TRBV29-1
SVRRNRGAF
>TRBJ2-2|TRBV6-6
ASSYMGRGELF